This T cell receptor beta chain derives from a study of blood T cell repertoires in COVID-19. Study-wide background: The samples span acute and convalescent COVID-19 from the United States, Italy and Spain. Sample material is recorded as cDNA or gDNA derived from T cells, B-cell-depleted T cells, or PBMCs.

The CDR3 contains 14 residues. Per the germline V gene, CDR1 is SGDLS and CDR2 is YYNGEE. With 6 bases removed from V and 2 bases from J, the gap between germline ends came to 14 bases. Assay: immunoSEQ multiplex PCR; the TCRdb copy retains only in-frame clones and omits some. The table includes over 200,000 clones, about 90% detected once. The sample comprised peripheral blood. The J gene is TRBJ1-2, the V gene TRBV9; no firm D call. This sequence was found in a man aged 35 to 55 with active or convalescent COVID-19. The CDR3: CASTTYFGNYGYTF. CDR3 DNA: TGTGCCAGCACCACCTATTTCGGGAACTATGGCTACACCTTC.